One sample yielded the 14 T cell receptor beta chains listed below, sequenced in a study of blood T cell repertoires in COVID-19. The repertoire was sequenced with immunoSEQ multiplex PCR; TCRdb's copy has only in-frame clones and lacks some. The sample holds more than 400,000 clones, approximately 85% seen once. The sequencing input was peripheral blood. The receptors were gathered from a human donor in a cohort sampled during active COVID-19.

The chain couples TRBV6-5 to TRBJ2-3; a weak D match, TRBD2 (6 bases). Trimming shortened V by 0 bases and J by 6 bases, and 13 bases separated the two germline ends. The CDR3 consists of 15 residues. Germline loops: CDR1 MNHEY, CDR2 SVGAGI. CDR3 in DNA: TGTGCCAGCAGTTACTCGCGGGGCCGGGCCGATACGCAGTATTTT. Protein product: CASSYSRGRADTQYF.

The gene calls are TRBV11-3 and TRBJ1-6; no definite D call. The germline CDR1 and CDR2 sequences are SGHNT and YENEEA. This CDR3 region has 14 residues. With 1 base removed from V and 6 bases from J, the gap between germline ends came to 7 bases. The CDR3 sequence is CASSLGNSNSPLHF. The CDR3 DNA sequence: TGTGCCAGCAGCTTAGGGAACAGTAATTCACCCCTCCACTTT.

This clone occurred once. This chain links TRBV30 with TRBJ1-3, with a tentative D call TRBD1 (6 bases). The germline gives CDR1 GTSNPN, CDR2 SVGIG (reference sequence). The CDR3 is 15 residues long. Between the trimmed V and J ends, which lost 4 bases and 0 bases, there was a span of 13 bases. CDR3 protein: CAWTPDSFSGNTIYF. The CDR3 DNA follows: TGTGCCTGGACCCCGGACAGCTTCTCTGGAAACACCATATATTTT.

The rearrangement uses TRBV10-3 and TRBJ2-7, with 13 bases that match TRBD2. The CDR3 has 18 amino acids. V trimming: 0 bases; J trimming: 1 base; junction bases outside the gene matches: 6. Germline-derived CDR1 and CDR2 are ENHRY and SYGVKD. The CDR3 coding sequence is TGTGCCATCAGTGAGTCTGGGACTAGCGGGGACAAATCCTACGAGCAGTACTTC. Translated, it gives CAISESGTSGDKSYEQYF.

This chain's CDR3 is CASRLIDTGVRQPQHF. In DNA form, the CDR3 reads TGTGCCAGCCGGCTAATCGATACAGGGGTACGTCAGCCCCAGCATTTT. The chain uses TRBV19 and TRBJ1-5; 7 bases align to TRBD1. Germline V gives CDR1 LNHDA, CDR2 SQIVND (reference sequence). The V segment lost 9 bases and the J segment 6 bases; nucleotides outside the gene matches: 17. The CDR3 runs 16 residues.

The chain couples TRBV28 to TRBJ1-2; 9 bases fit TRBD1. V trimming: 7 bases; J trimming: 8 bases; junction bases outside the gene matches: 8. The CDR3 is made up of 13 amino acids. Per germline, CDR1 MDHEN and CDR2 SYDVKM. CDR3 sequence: CASILQGAVGYTF. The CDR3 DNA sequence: TGTGCCAGCATCCTACAGGGGGCTGTCGGCTACACCTTC.

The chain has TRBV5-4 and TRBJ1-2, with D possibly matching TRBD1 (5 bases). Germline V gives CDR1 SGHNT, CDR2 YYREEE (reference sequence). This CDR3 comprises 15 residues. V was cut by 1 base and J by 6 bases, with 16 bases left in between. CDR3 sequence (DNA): TGTGCCAGCAGCTTGTTAAAGGACACTTACGATGGCTACACCTTC. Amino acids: CASSLLKDTYDGYTF.

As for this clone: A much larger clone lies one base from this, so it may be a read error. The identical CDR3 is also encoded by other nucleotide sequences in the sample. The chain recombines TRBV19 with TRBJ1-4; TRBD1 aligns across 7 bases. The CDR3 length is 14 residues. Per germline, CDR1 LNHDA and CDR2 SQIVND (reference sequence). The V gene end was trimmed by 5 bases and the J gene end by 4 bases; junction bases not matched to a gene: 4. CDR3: CASSRTGFNEKLFF. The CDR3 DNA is TGTGCCAGTAGTCGGACAGGCTTTAATGAAAAACTGTTTTTT. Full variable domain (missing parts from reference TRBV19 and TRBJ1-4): DGGITQSPKYLFRKEGQNVTLSCEQNLNHDAMYWYRQDPGQGLRLIYYSQIVNDFQKGDIAEGYSVSREKKESFPLTVTSAQKNPTAFYLCASSRTGFNEKLFFGSGTQLSVL.

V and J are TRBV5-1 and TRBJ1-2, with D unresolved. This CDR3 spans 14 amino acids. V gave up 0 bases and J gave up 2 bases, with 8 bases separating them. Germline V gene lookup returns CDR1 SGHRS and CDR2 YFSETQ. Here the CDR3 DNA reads TGCGCCAGCAGCTTGGGGCCGATCAACTATGGCTACACCTTC. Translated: CASSLGPINYGYTF.

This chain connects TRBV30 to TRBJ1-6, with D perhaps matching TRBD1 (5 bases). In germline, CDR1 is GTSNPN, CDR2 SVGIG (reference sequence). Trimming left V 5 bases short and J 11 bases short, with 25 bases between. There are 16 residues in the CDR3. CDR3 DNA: TGTGCCTGGGGCGGGGGAAGGTGGAATCCAGGTCCACCCCTCCACTTT. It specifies CAWGGGRWNPGPPLHF.

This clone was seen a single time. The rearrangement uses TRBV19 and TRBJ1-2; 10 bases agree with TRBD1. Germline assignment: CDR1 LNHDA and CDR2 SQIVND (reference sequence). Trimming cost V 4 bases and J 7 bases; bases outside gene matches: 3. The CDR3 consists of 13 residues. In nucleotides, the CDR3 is TGTGCCAGTAGTAAGCGACAGGGGGCTGGCTACACCTTC. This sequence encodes CASSKRQGAGYTF.

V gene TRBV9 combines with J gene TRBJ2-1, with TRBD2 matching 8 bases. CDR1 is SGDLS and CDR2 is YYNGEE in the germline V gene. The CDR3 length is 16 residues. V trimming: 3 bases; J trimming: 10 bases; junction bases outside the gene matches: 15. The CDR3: CASSASGTSIPEEQFF. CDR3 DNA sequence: TGTGCCAGCAGCGCCTCCGGGACTAGTATCCCAGAGGAGCAGTTCTTC.

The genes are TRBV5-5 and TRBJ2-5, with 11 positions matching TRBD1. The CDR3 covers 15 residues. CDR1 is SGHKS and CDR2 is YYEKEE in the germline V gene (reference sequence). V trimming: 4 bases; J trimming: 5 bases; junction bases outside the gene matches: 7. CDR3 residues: CASSPRTGGGETQYF. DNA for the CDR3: TGTGCCAGCAGCCCAAGGACAGGGGGCGGGGAGACCCAGTACTTC.

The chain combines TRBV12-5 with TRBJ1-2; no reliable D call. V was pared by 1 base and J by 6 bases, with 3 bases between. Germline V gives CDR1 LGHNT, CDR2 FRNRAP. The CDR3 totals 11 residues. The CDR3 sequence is CASGLGHGYTF. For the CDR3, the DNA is TGTGCTAGTGGTTTGGGGCATGGCTACACCTTC.